Below, one T cell receptor beta chain is given with its context. Its matching antigen is unknown. The sample belongs to a study of siplizumab effects on memory and regulatory T cells. TCRdb's table, derived via immunoSEQ multiplex PCR, lists solely in-frame clones and lacks some. The sample shows fewer than 65,000 clones, 93% of them seen only once. This CDR3 has 11 residues. Germline V gives CDR1 SGHRS, CDR2 YFSETQ. The V and J ends lost 1 base and 5 bases respectively, with 4 bases between them. Whole-study results and caveats: Naive T cells, seemingly more diverse than memory cells, seemed major alloresponse contributors. Most proliferating CD4+ or CD8+ clones, roughly 80-97%, had no naive or memory assignment.

The V and J genes are TRBV5-1 and TRBJ2-7; D unclear. This receptor was taken from a human donor in good health. Sequences were obtained from CD8+ T cells sorted from blood. The CDR3 sequence: CASSLSDEQYF. The CDR3 coding sequence is TGCGCCAGCAGCTTGTCCGACGAGCAGTACTTC.